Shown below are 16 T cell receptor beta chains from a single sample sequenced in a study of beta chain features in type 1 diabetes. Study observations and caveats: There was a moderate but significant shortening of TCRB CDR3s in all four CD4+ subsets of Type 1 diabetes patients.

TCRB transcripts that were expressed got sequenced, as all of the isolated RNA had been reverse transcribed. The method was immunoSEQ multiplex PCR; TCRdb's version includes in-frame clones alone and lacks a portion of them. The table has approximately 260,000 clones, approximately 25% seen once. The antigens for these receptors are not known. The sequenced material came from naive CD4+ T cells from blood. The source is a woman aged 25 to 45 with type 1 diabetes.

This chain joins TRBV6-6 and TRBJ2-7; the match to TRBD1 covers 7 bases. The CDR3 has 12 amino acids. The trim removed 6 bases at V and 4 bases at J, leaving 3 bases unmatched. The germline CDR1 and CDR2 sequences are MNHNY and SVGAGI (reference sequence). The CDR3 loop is CASSYRGYEQYF. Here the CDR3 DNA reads TGTGCCAGCAGCTACAGGGGTTACGAGCAGTACTTC.

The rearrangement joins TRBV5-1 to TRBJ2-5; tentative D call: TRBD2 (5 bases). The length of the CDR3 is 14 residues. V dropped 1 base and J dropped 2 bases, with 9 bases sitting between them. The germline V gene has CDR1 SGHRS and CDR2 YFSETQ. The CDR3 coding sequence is TGCGCCAGCAGCTTGAGGTCGGGGCAAGAGACCCAGTACTTC. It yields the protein CASSLRSGQETQYF.

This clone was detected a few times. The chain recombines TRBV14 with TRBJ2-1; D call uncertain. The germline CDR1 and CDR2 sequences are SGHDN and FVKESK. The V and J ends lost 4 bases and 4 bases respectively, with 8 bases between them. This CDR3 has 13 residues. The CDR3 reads CASSRQKYNEQFF. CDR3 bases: TGTGCCAGCAGCCGCCAGAAGTACAATGAGCAGTTCTTC.

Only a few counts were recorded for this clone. CDR3 bases: TGCGCCAGCAGCCAAGTTACGGGACTCCCAGAGACCCAGTACTTC. Its protein product is CASSQVTGLPETQYF. J is TRBJ2-5 and V is TRBV4-1; a possible D gene is TRBD2 (6 bases). Germline V gives CDR1 MGHRA, CDR2 YSYEKL. The ends were cut back, 1 base at V and 4 bases at J, with 13 bases in the middle. The CDR3 runs 15 residues.

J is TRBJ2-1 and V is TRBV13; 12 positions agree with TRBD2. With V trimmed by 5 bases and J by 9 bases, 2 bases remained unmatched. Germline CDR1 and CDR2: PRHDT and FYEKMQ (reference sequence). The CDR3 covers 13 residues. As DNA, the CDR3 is TGTGCCAGCAGCATGACTAGCGGGAGTGAGCAGTTCTTC. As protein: CASSMTSGSEQFF.

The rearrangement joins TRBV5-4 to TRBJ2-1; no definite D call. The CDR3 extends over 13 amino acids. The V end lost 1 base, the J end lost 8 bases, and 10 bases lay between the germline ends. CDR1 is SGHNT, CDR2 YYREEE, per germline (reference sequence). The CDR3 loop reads CASSLPSNHEQFF. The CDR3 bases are TGTGCCAGCAGCTTGCCTAGTAACCATGAGCAGTTCTTC.

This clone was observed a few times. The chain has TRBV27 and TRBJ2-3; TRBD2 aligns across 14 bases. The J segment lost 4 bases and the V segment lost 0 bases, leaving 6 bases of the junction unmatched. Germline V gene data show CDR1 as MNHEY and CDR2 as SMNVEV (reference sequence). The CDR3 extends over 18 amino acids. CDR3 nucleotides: TGTGCCAGCAGTTTATCGGGACTAGCGGGAGCTCTTCCAGATACGCAGTATTTT. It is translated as CASSLSGLAGALPDTQYF.

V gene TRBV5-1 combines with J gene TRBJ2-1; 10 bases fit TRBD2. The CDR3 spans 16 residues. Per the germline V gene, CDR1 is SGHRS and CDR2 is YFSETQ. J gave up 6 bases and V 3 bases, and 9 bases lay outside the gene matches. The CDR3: CASSSGGTSVINEQFF. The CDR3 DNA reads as TGCGCCAGCAGCTCAGGAGGGACTAGCGTTATCAATGAGCAGTTCTTC. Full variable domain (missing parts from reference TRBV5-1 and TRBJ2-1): KAGVTQTPRYLIKTRGQQVTLSCSPISGHRSVSWYQQTPGQGLQFLFEYFSETQRNKGNFPGRFSGRQFSNSRSEMNVSTLELGDSALYLCASSSGGTSVINEQFFGPGTRLTVL.

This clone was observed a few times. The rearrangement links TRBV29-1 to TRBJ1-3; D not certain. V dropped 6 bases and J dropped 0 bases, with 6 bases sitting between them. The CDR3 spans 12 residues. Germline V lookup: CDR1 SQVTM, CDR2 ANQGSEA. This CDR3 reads CSVTNSGNTIYF. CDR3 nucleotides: TGCAGCGTCACAAACTCTGGAAACACCATATATTTT.

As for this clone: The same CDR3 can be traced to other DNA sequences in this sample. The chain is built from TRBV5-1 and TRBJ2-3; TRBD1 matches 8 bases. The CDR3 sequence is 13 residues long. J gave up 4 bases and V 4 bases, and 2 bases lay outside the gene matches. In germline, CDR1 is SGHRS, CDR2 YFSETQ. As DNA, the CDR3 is TGCGCCAGCAGCGGACAGGGTTCAGATACGCAGTATTTT. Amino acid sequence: CASSGQGSDTQYF.

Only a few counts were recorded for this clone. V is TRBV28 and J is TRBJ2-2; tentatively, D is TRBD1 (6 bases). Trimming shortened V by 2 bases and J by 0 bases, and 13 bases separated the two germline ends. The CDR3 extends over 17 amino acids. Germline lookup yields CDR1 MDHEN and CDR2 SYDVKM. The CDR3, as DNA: TGTGCCAGCAGTTTAGTCGGGACAACAACGAACACCGGGGAGCTGTTTTTT. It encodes CASSLVGTTTNTGELFF.

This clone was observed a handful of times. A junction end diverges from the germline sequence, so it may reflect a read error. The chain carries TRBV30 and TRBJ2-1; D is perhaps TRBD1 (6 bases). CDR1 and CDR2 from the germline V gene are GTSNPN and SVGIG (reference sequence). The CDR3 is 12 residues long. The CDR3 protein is CAWSVQGSLGVF. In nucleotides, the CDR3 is TGTGCCTGGAGTGTACAGGGCAGCTTGGGGGTCTTC.

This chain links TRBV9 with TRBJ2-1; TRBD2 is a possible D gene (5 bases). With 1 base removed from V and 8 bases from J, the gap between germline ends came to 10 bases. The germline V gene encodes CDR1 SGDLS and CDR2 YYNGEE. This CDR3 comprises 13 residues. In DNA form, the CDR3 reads TGTGCCAGCAGCGTACGAGGGAGCGATGAGCAGTTCTTC. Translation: CASSVRGSDEQFF.

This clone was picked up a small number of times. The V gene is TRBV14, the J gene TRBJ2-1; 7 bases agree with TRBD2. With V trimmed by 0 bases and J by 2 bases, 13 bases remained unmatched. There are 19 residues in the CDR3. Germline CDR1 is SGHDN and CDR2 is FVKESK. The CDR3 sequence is CASSQDQTASGLTYNEQFF. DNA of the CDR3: TGTGCCAGCAGCCAAGATCAGACAGCTAGCGGACTAACCTACAATGAGCAGTTCTTC.

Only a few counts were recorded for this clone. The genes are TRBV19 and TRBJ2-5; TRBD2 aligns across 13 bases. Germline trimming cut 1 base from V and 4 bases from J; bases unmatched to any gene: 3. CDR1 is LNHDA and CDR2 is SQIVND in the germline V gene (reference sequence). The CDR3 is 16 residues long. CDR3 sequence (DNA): TGTGCCAGTAGTATAGGACTAGCGGGAGGTGGAGAGACCCAGTACTTC. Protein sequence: CASSIGLAGGGETQYF.

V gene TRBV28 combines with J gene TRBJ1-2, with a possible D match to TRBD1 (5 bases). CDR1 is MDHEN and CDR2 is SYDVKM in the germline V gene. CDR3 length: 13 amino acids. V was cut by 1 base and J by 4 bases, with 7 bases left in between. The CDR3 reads CASSLSGFYGYTF. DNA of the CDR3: TGTGCCAGCAGTTTATCAGGGTTCTATGGCTACACCTTC.